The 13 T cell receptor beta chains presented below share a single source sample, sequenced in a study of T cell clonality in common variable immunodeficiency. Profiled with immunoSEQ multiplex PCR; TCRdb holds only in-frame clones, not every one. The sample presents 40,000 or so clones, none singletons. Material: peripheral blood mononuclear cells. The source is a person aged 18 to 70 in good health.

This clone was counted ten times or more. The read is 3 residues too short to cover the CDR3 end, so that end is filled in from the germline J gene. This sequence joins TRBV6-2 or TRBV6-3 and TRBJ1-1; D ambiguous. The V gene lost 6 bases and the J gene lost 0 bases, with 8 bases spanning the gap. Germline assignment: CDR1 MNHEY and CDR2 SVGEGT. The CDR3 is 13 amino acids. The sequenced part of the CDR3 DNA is TGTGCCAGCAGAACAGTTTTGAACACTGAA. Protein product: CASRTVLNTE. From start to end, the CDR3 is CASRTVLNTEAFF.

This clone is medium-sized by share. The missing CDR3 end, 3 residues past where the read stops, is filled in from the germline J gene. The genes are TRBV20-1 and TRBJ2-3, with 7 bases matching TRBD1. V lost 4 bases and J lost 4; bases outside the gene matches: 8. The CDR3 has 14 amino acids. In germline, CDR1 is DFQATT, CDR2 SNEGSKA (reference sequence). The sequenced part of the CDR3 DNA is TGCAGTGCTAACGGACAGGCCGGGGCAGATACG. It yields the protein CSANGQAGADT. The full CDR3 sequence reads CSANGQAGADTQYF.

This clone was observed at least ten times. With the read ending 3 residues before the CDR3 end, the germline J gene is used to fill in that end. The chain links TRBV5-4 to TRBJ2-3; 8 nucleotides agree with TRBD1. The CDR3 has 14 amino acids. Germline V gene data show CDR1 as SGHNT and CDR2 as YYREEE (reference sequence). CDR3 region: CASSTGQGQETQYF. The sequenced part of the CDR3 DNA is TGTGCCAGCAGCACCGGACAGGGCCAAGAGACG.

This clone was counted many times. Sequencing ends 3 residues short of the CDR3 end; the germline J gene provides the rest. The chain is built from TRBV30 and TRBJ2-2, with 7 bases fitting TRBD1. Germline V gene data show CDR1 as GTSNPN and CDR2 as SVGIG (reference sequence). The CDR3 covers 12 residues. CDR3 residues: CAWRPGQEKLFF. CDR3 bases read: TGTGCCTGGAGACCCGGACAGGAAAAG.

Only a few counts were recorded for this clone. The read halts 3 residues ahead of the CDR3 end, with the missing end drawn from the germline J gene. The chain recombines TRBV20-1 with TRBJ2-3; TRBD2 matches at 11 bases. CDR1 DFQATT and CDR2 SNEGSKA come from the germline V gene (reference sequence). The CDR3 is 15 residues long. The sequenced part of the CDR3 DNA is TGCAGTGCTAGACCACTAGCGGGAGTAGGAGAGACG. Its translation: CSARPLAGVGET. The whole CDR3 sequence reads CSARPLAGVGETQYF.

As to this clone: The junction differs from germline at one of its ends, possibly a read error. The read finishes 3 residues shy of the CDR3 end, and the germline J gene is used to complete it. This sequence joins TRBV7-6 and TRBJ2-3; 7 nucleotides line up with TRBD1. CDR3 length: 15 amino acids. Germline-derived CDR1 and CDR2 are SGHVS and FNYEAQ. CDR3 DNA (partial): TGTGCCCGCAGCTTAGTGACAGGGCCCAAGGAGACG. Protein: CARSLVTGPKET. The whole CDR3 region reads CARSLVTGPKETQYF.

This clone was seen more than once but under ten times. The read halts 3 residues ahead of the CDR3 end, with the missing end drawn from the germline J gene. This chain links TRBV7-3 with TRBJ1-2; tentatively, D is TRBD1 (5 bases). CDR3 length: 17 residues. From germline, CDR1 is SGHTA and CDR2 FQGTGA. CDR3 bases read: TGTGCCAGCAGCTTAGGTCCTAGCGGGACTAGCACAGATACC. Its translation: CASSLGPSGTSTDT. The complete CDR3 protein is CASSLGPSGTSTDTYTF. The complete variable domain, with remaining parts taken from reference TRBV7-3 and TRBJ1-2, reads GAGVSQTPSNKVTEKGKYVELRCDPISGHTALYWYRQSLGQGPEFLIYFQGTGAADDSGLPNDRFFAVRPEGSVSTLKIQRTERGDSAVYLCASSLGPSGTSTDTYTFGSGTRLTVV.

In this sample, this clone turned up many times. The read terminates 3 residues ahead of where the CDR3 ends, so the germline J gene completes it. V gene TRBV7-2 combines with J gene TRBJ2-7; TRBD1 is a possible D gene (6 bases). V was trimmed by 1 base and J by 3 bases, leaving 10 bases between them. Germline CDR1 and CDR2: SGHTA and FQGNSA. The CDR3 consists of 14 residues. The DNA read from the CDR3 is TGTGCCAGCAGCTTAGATCAGGGGATCTACGAG. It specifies CASSLDQGIYE. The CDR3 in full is CASSLDQGIYEQYF.

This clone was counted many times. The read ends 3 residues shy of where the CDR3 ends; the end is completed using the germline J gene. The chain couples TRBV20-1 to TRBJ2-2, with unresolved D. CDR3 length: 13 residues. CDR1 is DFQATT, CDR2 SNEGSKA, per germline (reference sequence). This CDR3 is CSASKGPNEKLFF. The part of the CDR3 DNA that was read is TGCAGTGCTAGTAAGGGTCCTAATGAAAAG.

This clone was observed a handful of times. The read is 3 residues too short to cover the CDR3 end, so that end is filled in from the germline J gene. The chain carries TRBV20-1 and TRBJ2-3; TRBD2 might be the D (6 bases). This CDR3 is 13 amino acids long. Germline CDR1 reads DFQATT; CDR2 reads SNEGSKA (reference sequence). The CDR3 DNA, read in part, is TGCAGTGCTAGAGACCAGGGTCGGGAGACG. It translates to CSARDQGRET. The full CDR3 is CSARDQGRETQYF.

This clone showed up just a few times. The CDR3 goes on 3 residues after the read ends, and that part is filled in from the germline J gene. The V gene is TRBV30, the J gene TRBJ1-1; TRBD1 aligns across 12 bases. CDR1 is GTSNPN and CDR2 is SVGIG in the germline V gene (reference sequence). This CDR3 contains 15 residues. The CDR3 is CAWSGGRDRGRGAFF. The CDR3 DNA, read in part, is TGTGCCTGGAGTGGAGGCCGGGACAGGGGGCGCGGA.

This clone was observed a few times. Incomplete CDR3 DNA: TGTGCCAGCAGCTCTTTCCTTGGGACAGTTGAA. Translating gives CASSSFLGTVE. The entire CDR3 protein reads CASSSFLGTVEAFF. V gene TRBV11-2 combines with J gene TRBJ1-1; 7 bases map to TRBD1. The read terminates 3 residues before the CDR3 end, so the remaining end is supplied by the germline J gene. This CDR3 region has 14 residues. The trim removed 4 bases at V and 7 bases at J, leaving 9 bases unmatched. The V gene's germline CDR1 is SGHAT and CDR2 FQNNGV.

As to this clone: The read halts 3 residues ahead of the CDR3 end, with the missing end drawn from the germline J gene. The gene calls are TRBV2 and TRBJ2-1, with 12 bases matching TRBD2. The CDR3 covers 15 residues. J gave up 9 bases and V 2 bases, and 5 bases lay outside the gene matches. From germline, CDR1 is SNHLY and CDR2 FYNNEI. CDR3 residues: CASSELAGGPGEQFF. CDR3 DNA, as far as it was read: TGTGCCAGCAGTGAACTAGCGGGGGGGCCAGGTGAG.